This T cell receptor beta chain originates from a study of long-term antiretroviral therapy in people with HIV. The study used samples holding about 0.9-11 million cryopreserved PBMC before DNA extraction. Of note for this clone: The antigen is unknown.

This was the immunoSEQ v3.0 assay at survey level. Repertoires were generated with immunoSEQ multiplex PCR, while TCRdb's copy carries only in-frame clones and drops some. The sample lists 20,000 to 25,000 clones; just under 85% were seen once. The ends were cut back, 1 base at V and 5 bases at J, with 12 bases in the middle. Germline CDR1 SGHRS, CDR2 YFSETQ. The CDR3 sequence is 14 residues long. Study conclusions and caveats: Control repertoires displayed wider CDR3 length ranges than the HIV repertoires. Every time point showed a repertoire led by clones expanded before ART.

Sample: unsorted PBMCs, taken 1.6 years after starting antiretroviral therapy. This clonotype originated in a man aged 40-49 years with HIV. The chain is built from TRBV5-1 and TRBJ1-1; TRBD1 might be the D (5 bases). Here the CDR3 reads CASSLNMGETEAFF. The DNA for the CDR3 is TGCGCCAGCAGCTTGAATATGGGGGAGACTGAAGCTTTCTTT.